Listed here are 10 T cell receptor beta chains from one sample, sequenced in a study of CD8+CD57+ T cells in acquired aplastic anemia. Genomic DNA, serving as template, underwent TCR beta VDJ and CDR3 profiling. TCRdb redid the calling of the reads with MiXCR, one entry per CDR3 protein. The sample records about 160,000 distinct CDR3 sequences, over 70% being singletons. Whoever was chosen for sequencing had shown CD8+CD57+ cell expansion by flow cytometry. Sequences were obtained from sorted CD4+, CD8+, or CD8+CD57+ T cells (not recorded which) from PBMCs. The receptors shown here come from a human donor with aplastic anemia.

Details on this clonotype: Its ends do not fully match the called genes, so a read error is possible. V is TRBV10-3 and J is TRBJ2-7; weak D call: TRBD1 (6 bases). This CDR3 spans 14 amino acids. The germline gives CDR1 ENHRY, CDR2 SYGVKD. CDR3 region: CASSELQGWDEQYF. The CDR3 DNA reads as TGTGCCAGCAGTGAGTTACAGGGATGGGACGAGCAGTACTTC.

This clonotype was counted many times. The V gene is TRBV24-1, the J gene TRBJ2-3; D ambiguous. CDR1 KGHDR and CDR2 SFDVKD come from the germline V gene. Trimming took off 2 bases at V and 4 bases at J, with 6 bases between the two ends. This CDR3 contains 13 residues. CDR3 nucleotide sequence: TGTGCCACCAGTGATTCCAGGTCAGATACGCAGTATTTT. As protein: CATSDSRSDTQYF.

This chain connects TRBV12-3 or TRBV12-4 to TRBJ1-1, with 11 nucleotides matching TRBD1. V was pared by 5 bases and J by 1 base, with 3 bases of the junction left unmatched. CDR3 length: 15 residues. The CDR3 nucleotides are TGTGCCAGCAGTCTAGGGACAGGGGGGAACACTGAAGCTTTCTTT. As protein: CASSLGTGGNTEAFF.

This clonotype occurred many times. This chain joins TRBV2 and TRBJ2-3; 14 bases map to TRBD2. Per germline, CDR1 SNHLY and CDR2 FYNNEI. CDR3 length: 15 amino acids. V dropped 6 bases and J dropped 5; count of bases not matched to a gene: 4. Here the CDR3 DNA reads TGTGCCAGCAGCGGCGGACTAGCGGGGGGAGATACGCAGTATTTT. Translating gives CASSGGLAGGDTQYF.

The chain employs TRBV6-5 and TRBJ1-5; D remains unclear. The CDR3 totals 14 residues. Deletions cut 5 bases from V and 5 bases from J, with 13 bases between. Germline V gives CDR1 MNHEY, CDR2 SVGAGI. In DNA, the CDR3 is TGTGCCAGCAGTCTAGTTCTGGGGTATCAGCCCCAGCATTTT. Encoded protein: CASSLVLGYQPQHF.

In this sample, this clonotype turned up a few times. The V gene is TRBV5-5, the J gene TRBJ2-5; tentatively, D is TRBD1 (6 bases). V was trimmed by 1 base and J by 0 bases, leaving 10 bases between them. Germline V lookup: CDR1 SGHKS, CDR2 YYEKEE (reference sequence). The CDR3 loop spans 15 amino acids. The CDR3 here is CASSLWQGYQETQYF. The CDR3 region has the DNA TGTGCCAGCAGCTTGTGGCAGGGGTACCAAGAGACCCAGTACTTC.

V gene TRBV7-8 combines with J gene TRBJ2-7, with D perhaps TRBD1 (6 bases). Trimming took off 8 bases at V and 3 bases at J, with 14 bases between the two ends. Germline CDR1 SGHVS, CDR2 FQNEAQ. This CDR3 has 13 residues. CDR3 nucleotides: TGTGCCAGCGGGGGACACGCAGTCTACGAGCAGTACTTC. This encodes CASGGHAVYEQYF.

This sequence joins TRBV7-6 and TRBJ1-1, with TRBD1 matching 7 bases. The CDR3 loop spans 14 amino acids. The trim removed 1 base at V and 7 bases at J, leaving 6 bases unmatched. From germline, CDR1 is SGHVS and CDR2 FNYEAQ. CDR3 sequence reads: CASSLEETGIEAFF. The CDR3 region has the DNA TGTGCCAGCAGCTTAGAGGAGACAGGGATTGAAGCTTTCTTT.

This clonotype has a handful of counts. The chain has TRBV10-1 and TRBJ1-2; TRBD1 might be the D (5 bases). The germline gives CDR1 WNHNN, CDR2 SYGVQD (reference sequence). V dropped 2 bases and J dropped 4 bases, with 8 bases sitting between them. This CDR3 has 13 amino acids. DNA for the CDR3: TGCGCCAGCAGTGAGGGCAGGGCCTATGGCTACACCTTC. Translation: CASSEGRAYGYTF.

This chain uses TRBV5-1 with TRBJ2-7, with D possibly TRBD2 on 6 matching bases. This CDR3 contains 15 residues. V was pared by 4 bases and J by 0 bases, with 14 bases between. Germline CDR1 is SGHRS and CDR2 is YFSETQ. The CDR3 sequence is CASSLGDGSSYEQYF. CDR3 DNA sequence: TGCGCCAGCAGCCTGGGGGACGGGAGCTCCTACGAGCAGTACTTC.